Below, 25 T cell receptor beta chains from the same sample are listed, as sequenced in a study of CD8 T cells in Susac syndrome. Random hexamers were used to reverse transcribe an amount of roughly 0.5 to 1 ug RNA. TCRdb ran MiXCR on the immunoSEQ multiplex PCR reads and lists one entry per CDR3 protein. Of roughly 150,000 distinct CDR3 sequences in the sample, 85% to 95% were seen once. Sequenced material: CD4+ T cells from PBMCs. Source of these receptors: a human donor in good health.

V usage is TRBV9 and J usage is TRBJ1-2; weak D call: TRBD1 (5 bases). Trimming removed 3 bases at V and 5 bases at J, with 17 bases between. The CDR3 is 15 residues long. The germline gives CDR1 SGDLS, CDR2 YYNGEE. The CDR3 DNA follows: TGTGCCAGCAGCGGGTCTGGGGGGGGTAATTATGGCTACACCTTC. It specifies CASSGSGGGNYGYTF.

V and J are TRBV3-1 and TRBJ1-5; no firm D call. Trimming removed 1 base from V and 6 bases from J, with 7 bases in between. From germline, CDR1 is LGHDT and CDR2 YNNKEL (reference sequence). The CDR3 loop spans 13 amino acids. The CDR3: CASSQVQGQPQHF. The CDR3 coding sequence is TGTGCCAGCAGCCAAGTTCAAGGTCAGCCCCAGCATTTT.

This clonotype was detected only once. This chain connects TRBV7-8 to TRBJ2-1; 7 bases match TRBD1. V dropped 1 base and J dropped 4; count of bases not matched to a gene: 4. CDR1 is SGHVS, CDR2 FQNEAQ, per germline. The CDR3 is 15 amino acids. The CDR3 DNA reads TGTGCCAGCAGCTTAGTGGGGACAGCTTACAATGAGCAGTTCTTC. Residues: CASSLVGTAYNEQFF.

CDR3 bases: TGTGCCAGCAGCCCAAGGTTCCAGGGGCCCCAGCATTTT. Its protein product is CASSPRFQGPQHF. This rearrangement joins TRBV5-6 to TRBJ1-5; TRBD1 might be the D (5 bases). V shed 4 bases and J shed 9 bases, with 14 bases lying between them. The germline CDR1 and CDR2 sequences are SGHDT and YYEEEE. The CDR3 is 13 amino acids.

In its sample, this clonotype was seen once. The chain recombines TRBV29-1 with TRBJ2-3; D is possibly TRBD1 (5 bases). V dropped 4 bases and J dropped 7 bases, with 15 bases sitting between them. CDR3 length: 13 amino acids. The V gene's germline CDR1 is SQVTM and CDR2 ANQGSEA. The DNA of the CDR3 is TGCAGCGTTGGAGTCAGGGTAGTAAATACGCAGTATTTT. This encodes CSVGVRVVNTQYF.

The chain couples TRBV5-1 to TRBJ1-1, with D possibly matching TRBD1 (6 bases). The CDR3 has 14 amino acids. Germline lookup yields CDR1 SGHRS and CDR2 YFSETQ. V lost 4 bases and J 1 base, leaving 11 bases between the germline ends. The CDR3: CASSRDRSNTEAFF. Written as DNA, the CDR3 is TGCGCCAGCAGCCGAGACAGGTCGAACACTGAAGCTTTCTTT.

The chain links TRBV29-1 to TRBJ2-3; 7 nucleotides align to TRBD2. Losses at the gene ends were 5 bases for V and 2 bases for J; bases not matched to a gene: 4. The CDR3 consists of 13 residues. In germline, CDR1 is SQVTM, CDR2 ANQGSEA. This CDR3 reads CSVPRGNTDTQYF. The CDR3 nucleotides are TGCAGCGTTCCGCGGGGGAACACAGATACGCAGTATTTT.

The rearrangement uses TRBV23-1 and TRBJ1-5; D call uncertain. TRBV23-1 has ORF status, its function being uncertain. V dropped 1 base and J dropped 4 bases, with 8 bases sitting between them. This CDR3 has 14 residues. The CDR3 loop is CASSQLEGNQPQHF. The CDR3 region has the DNA TGCGCCAGCAGTCAATTGGAAGGGAATCAGCCCCAGCATTTT.

This chain connects TRBV29-1 to TRBJ2-4; TRBD1 matches 7 bases. CDR3 length: 13 residues. In germline, CDR1 is SQVTM, CDR2 ANQGSEA. With V trimmed by 7 bases and J by 7 bases, 10 bases remained unmatched. CDR3 sequence: CSAFDRVLNIQYF. The DNA of the CDR3 is TGCAGCGCCTTTGACAGGGTCTTGAACATTCAGTACTTC.

This clonotype has a single count. The gene calls are TRBV28 and TRBJ2-3, with TRBD2 identical over 10 bases. Germline CDR1 MDHEN, CDR2 SYDVKM. V lost 4 bases to trimming and J lost 1 base; unmatched junction nucleotides: 2. This CDR3 spans 15 amino acids. CDR3 DNA sequence: TGTGCCAGCAGTTCCCTAGCGGGGGGCACAGATACGCAGTATTTT. Translation gives CASSSLAGGTDTQYF.

This clonotype has just one count. The rearrangement joins TRBV9 to TRBJ2-5; 10 bases are a match to TRBD1. J lost 5 bases, V lost 3 bases, and 4 bases had no gene match. Germline loops: CDR1 SGDLS, CDR2 YYNGEE. This CDR3 has 14 residues. The CDR3: CASSGGQGIETQYF. CDR3 coding DNA: TGTGCCAGCAGCGGGGGACAGGGGATCGAGACCCAGTACTTC.

This clonotype was picked up a small number of times. The rearrangement joins TRBV6-5 to TRBJ1-2, with TRBD1 matching 9 bases. The trim removed 4 bases at V and 7 bases at J, leaving 13 bases unmatched. The CDR3 covers 16 residues. CDR1 MNHEY and CDR2 SVGAGI come from the germline V gene. DNA for the CDR3: TGTGCCAGCAGTTTACGACTGGGACAGGGAGGCGGTGGCTACACCTTC. Protein: CASSLRLGQGGGGYTF.

The genes are TRBV12-3 or TRBV12-4 and TRBJ1-1; weak D call: TRBD1 (5 bases). V was clipped by 4 bases and J by 0 bases, with 9 bases between them. The CDR3 sequence is 14 residues long. The CDR3 sequence: CASSSQGMNTEAFF. The CDR3 region has the DNA TGTGCCAGCAGTTCTCAGGGAATGAACACTGAAGCTTTCTTT.

The CDR3 protein is CASSLGTGGSDIQYF. The DNA for the CDR3 is TGCGCCAGCAGCTTGGGGACAGGGGGTAGCGACATTCAGTACTTC. The gene calls are TRBV5-1 and TRBJ2-4; 10 bases are a match to TRBD1. The ends lost 0 bases at V and 8 bases at J; junction bases unmatched: 5. In germline, CDR1 is SGHRS, CDR2 YFSETQ. CDR3 length: 15 residues.

The genes are TRBV5-6 and TRBJ2-5; D uncertain. Trimming left V 6 bases short and J 3 bases short, with 9 bases between. CDR1 and CDR2 (germline): SGHDT, YYEEEE. The CDR3 spans 12 residues. The CDR3 bases are TGTGCCAGCACCCTTAGGGAAGAGACCCAGTACTTC. It translates to CASTLREETQYF.

The rearrangement uses TRBV7-9 and TRBJ2-3; TRBD2 is a possible D gene (7 bases). CDR1 and CDR2 (germline): SEHNR, FQNEAQ (reference sequence). Trimming took off 5 bases at V and 1 base at J, with 19 bases between the two ends. There are 17 residues in the CDR3. The CDR3 DNA is TGTGCCAGCAGCCCTACTCGACTAGCAGGGGGCACAGATACGCAGTATTTT. Translated, it gives CASSPTRLAGGTDTQYF.

The genes are TRBV4-2 and TRBJ2-7, with 10 bases matching TRBD1. CDR3 length: 15 residues. Germline V gene data show CDR1 as LGHNA and CDR2 as YNFKEQ. V shed 4 bases and J 6 bases; nucleotides not matched to a gene: 9. The DNA for the CDR3 is TGTGCCAGCAGCCTCCCGGGACAGGGGTCTTCCGAGCAGTACTTC. This sequence encodes CASSLPGQGSSEQYF.

This clonotype was seen a single time. The chain recombines TRBV3-1 with TRBJ2-5, with 7 bases identical to TRBD2. Trimming took 3 bases from V and 5 from J; bases not matched to a gene: 6. The CDR3 has 14 residues. Per the germline V gene, CDR1 is LGHDT and CDR2 is YNNKEL (reference sequence). CDR3 nucleotide sequence: TGTGCCAGCAGCCAGAGGACTAGAAAGGAGACCCAGTACTTC. This codes for CASSQRTRKETQYF.

The CDR3: CASSLEGRSYEQYF. CDR3 sequence (DNA): TGTGCCAGCAGCCTCGAGGGAAGGTCCTACGAGCAGTACTTC. The genes are TRBV3-1 and TRBJ2-7; tentatively, D is TRBD2 (5 bases). V lost 4 bases to trimming and J lost 1 base, with 11 bases between them. This CDR3 has 14 residues. Germline V gives CDR1 LGHDT, CDR2 YNNKEL (reference sequence).

The chain joins TRBV29-1 to TRBJ1-1, with D tentatively TRBD1 (5 bases). The CDR3 covers 13 residues. Germline V gene data show CDR1 as SQVTM and CDR2 as ANQGSEA. V shed 5 bases and J shed 6 bases, with 16 bases lying between them. The CDR3 here is CSVREGLGAEAFF. The CDR3 bases are TGCAGCGTTAGGGAGGGACTTGGGGCTGAAGCTTTCTTT.

V gene TRBV6-4 combines with J gene TRBJ1-1, with D possibly TRBD1 on 6 matching bases. V lost 6 bases to trimming and J lost 4 bases, with 15 bases between them. This CDR3 has 14 residues. The V gene's germline CDR1 is MRHNA and CDR2 SNTAGT. CDR3 region: CASRRGGSATEAFF. As DNA, the CDR3 is TGTGCCAGCAGGAGGGGGGGGTCGGCCACTGAAGCTTTCTTT.

The CDR3 is CASSDRAGSWDNYGYTF. CDR3 bases: TGTGCCAGCAGTGATAGGGCAGGGAGTTGGGATAACTATGGCTACACCTTC. The chain is built from TRBV25-1 and TRBJ1-2; D is possibly TRBD1 (5 bases). This CDR3 has 17 residues. Germline assignment: CDR1 MGHDK and CDR2 SYGVNS. Trimming left V 3 bases short and J 1 base short, with 18 bases between.

This chain links TRBV7-2 with TRBJ2-7; 13 bases agree with TRBD2. The CDR3 consists of 18 residues. Losses at the gene ends were 5 bases for V and 1 base for J; bases not matched to a gene: 11. Germline lookup yields CDR1 SGHTA and CDR2 FQGNSA. This CDR3 reads CASSARGGLAGDSYEQYF. The CDR3 DNA follows: TGTGCCAGCAGCGCTAGAGGAGGACTAGCGGGGGATTCCTACGAGCAGTACTTC.

The rearrangement joins TRBV7-3 to TRBJ2-3, with 8 positions matching TRBD2. Germline CDR1 is SGHTA and CDR2 is FQGTGA. V dropped 5 bases and J dropped 8; count of bases not matched to a gene: 18. CDR3 length: 17 amino acids. The CDR3 reads CASSPRGAGGRLVTQYF. CDR3 in DNA: TGTGCCAGCAGCCCCAGAGGGGCGGGGGGCCGGTTGGTTACGCAGTATTTT.

This rearrangement joins TRBV3-1 to TRBJ2-3; no firm D call. The V gene lost 4 bases and the J gene lost 5 bases, with 10 bases spanning the gap. CDR1 is LGHDT, CDR2 YNNKEL, per germline (reference sequence). CDR3 size: 13 residues. The DNA of the CDR3 is TGTGCCAGCAGCCTCGGCCTACAAGATACGCAGTATTTT. Its protein product is CASSLGLQDTQYF.